This TCR beta chain is from a study of shared clonotypes between healthy human individuals. Profiled with immunoSEQ multiplex PCR; TCRdb holds only in-frame clones, not every one. The sample yields roughly 2.2 million clones, 85% to 95% seen once. The count of this clone is one. This receptor was identified in a man aged 18-30 years in good health. Some clones in this sample may be carry-over from other donors' samples. Sequences were obtained from naive CD4+ T cells from PBMCs. The sample's subset: CD45RA+ positively selected.

The CDR3 DNA is TGTGCCAGCAGCTTGAATGGGGACCCATTGTTTGGCTACACCTTC. It translates to CASSLNGDPLFGYTF. This sequence joins TRBV5-6 and TRBJ1-2, with TRBD1 as a possible D gene (5 bases). Looked up from germline, CDR1 is SGHDT and CDR2 is YYEEEE. V gave up 1 base and J gave up 7 bases, with 17 bases separating them. The CDR3 spans 15 residues.